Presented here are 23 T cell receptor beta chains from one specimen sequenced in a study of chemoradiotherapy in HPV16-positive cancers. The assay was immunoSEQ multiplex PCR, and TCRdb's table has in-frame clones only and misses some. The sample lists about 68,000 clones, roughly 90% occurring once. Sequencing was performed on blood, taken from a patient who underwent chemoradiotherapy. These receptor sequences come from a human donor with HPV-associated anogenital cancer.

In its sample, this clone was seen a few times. CDR3: CASSQRKLAQKADTQYF. As DNA, the CDR3 is TGTGCCAGCAGCCAAAGAAAACTAGCTCAAAAGGCGGATACGCAGTATTTT. This chain links TRBV14 with TRBJ2-3; possible D gene TRBD2, 6 bases. Trimming pared 2 bases from V and 6 bases from J, leaving 21 bases between. This CDR3 is 17 amino acids long. The germline V gene encodes CDR1 SGHDN and CDR2 FVKESK.

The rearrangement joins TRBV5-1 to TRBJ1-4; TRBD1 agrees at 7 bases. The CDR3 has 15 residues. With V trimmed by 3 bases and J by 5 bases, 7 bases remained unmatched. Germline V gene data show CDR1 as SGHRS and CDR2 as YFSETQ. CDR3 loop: CASSSTGYPNEKLFF. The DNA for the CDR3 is TGCGCCAGCAGCTCGACAGGGTACCCGAATGAAAAACTGTTTTTT. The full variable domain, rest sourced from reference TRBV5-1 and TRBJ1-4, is KAGVTQTPRYLIKTRGQQVTLSCSPISGHRSVSWYQQTPGQGLQFLFEYFSETQRNKGNFPGRFSGRQFSNSRSEMNVSTLELGDSALYLCASSSTGYPNEKLFFGSGTQLSVL.

The CDR3 DNA reads as TGTGCCAGCAGTACCGACAGGACCCATGGCTACACCTTC. Its protein product is CASSTDRTHGYTF. This rearrangement joins TRBV6-6 to TRBJ1-2; possible D gene TRBD1, 6 bases. This CDR3 is 13 amino acids long. Germline loops: CDR1 MNHNY, CDR2 SVGAGI (reference sequence). Trimming left V 5 bases short and J 6 bases short, with 13 bases between.

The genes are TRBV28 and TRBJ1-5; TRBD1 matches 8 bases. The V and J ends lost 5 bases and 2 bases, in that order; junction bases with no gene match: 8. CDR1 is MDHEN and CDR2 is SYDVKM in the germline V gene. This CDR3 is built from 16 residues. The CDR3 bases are TGTGCCAGCAGTGAAACAGGGGGAACAGGCAATCAGCCCCAGCATTTT. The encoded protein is CASSETGGTGNQPQHF.

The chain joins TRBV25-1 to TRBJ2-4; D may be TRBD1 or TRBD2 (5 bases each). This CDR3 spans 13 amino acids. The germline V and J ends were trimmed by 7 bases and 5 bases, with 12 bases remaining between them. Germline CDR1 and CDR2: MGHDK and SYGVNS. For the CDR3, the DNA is TGTGCCAGCATTTCCGGGACCCAAAACATTCAGTACTTC. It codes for CASISGTQNIQYF.

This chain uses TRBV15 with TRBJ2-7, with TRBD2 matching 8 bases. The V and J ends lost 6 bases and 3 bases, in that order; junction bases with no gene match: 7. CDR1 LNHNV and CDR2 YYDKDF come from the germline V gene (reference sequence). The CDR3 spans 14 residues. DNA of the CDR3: TGTGCCACCAGGTCTGGGCTAGCGGGCTACGAGCAGTACTTC. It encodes CATRSGLAGYEQYF.

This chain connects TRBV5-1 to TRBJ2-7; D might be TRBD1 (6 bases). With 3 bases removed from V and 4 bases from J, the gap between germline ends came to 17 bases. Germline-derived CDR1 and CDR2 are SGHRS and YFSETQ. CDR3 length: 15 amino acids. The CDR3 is CASSSSRTDLYEQYF. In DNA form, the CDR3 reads TGCGCCAGCAGCTCCAGCAGGACAGACCTTTACGAGCAGTACTTC. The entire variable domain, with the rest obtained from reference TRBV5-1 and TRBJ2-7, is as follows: KAGVTQTPRYLIKTRGQQVTLSCSPISGHRSVSWYQQTPGQGLQFLFEYFSETQRNKGNFPGRFSGRQFSNSRSEMNVSTLELGDSALYLCASSSSRTDLYEQYFGPGTRLTVT.

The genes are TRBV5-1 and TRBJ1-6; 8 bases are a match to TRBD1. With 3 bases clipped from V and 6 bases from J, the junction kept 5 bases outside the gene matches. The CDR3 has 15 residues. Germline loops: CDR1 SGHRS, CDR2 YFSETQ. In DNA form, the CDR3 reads TGCGCCAGCAGCTCGGGACAGGCGGGTAATTCACCCCTCCACTTT. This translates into CASSSGQAGNSPLHF.

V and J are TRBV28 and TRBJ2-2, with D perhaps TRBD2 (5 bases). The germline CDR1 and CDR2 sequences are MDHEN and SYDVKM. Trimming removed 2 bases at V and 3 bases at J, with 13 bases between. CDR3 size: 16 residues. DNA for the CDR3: TGTGCCAGCAGTTTAGGGGTAGCGCGAGACACCGGGGAGCTGTTTTTT. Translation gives CASSLGVARDTGELFF.

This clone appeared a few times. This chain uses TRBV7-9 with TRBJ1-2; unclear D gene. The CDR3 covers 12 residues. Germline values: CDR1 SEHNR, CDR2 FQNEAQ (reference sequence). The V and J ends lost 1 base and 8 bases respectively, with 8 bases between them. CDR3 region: CASSLDRNGYTF. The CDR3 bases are TGTGCCAGCAGCTTAGATCGAAACGGCTACACCTTC.

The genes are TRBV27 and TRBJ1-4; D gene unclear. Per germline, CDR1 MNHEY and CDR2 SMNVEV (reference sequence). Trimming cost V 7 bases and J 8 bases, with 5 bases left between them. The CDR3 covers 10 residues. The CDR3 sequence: CASMGEKLFF. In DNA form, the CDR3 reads TGTGCCAGCATGGGGGAAAAACTGTTTTTT.

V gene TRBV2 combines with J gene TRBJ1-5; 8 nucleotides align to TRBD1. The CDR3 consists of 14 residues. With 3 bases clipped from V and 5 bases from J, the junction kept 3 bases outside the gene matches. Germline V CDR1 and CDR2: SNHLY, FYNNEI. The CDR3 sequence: CASSDGRGHQPQHF. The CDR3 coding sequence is TGTGCCAGCAGTGATGGCAGGGGGCATCAGCCCCAGCATTTT.

CDR3 bases: TGTGCCAGCAGCCCAGGGGGGCAGGGCGGCAATCAGCCCCAGCATTTT. It is translated as CASSPGGQGGNQPQHF. The rearrangement links TRBV7-6 to TRBJ1-5; 7 positions match TRBD1. Germline assignment: CDR1 SGHVS and CDR2 FNYEAQ. The junction had 9 bases not matched to a gene; V was cut back by 5 bases and J by 2 bases. This CDR3 region has 16 residues. Based on the CDR3 plus reference TRBV7-6 and TRBJ1-5, the full variable domain is GAGVSQSPRYKVTKRGQDVALRCDPISGHVSLYWYRQALGQGPEFLTYFNYEAQQDKSGLPNDRFSAERPEGSISTLTIQRTEQRDSAMYRCASSPGGQGGNQPQHFGDGTRLSIL.

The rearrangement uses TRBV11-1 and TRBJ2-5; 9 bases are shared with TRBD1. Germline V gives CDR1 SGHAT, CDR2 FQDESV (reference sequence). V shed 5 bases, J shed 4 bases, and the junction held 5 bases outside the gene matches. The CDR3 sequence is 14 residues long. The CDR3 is CASSIQGARETQYF. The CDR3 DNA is TGTGCCAGCAGCATACAGGGGGCTCGAGAGACCCAGTACTTC.

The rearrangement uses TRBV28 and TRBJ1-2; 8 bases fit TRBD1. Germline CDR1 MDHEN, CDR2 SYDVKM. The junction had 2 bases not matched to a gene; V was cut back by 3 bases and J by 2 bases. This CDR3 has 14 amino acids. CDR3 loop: CASSLGQANYGYTF. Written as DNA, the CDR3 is TGTGCCAGCAGTTTGGGACAGGCGAACTATGGCTACACCTTC.

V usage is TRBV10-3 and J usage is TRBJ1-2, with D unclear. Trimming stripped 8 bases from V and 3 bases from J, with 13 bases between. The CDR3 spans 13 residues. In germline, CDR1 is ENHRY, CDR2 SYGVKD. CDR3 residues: CAIATEEDYGYTF. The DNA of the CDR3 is TGTGCCATCGCGACGGAGGAGGACTATGGCTACACCTTC.

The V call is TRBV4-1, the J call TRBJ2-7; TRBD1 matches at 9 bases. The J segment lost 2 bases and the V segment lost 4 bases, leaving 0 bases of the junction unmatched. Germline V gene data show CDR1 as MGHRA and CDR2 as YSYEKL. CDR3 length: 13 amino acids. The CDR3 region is CASSRQGAYEQYF. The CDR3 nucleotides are TGCGCCAGCAGCCGACAGGGGGCCTACGAGCAGTACTTC.

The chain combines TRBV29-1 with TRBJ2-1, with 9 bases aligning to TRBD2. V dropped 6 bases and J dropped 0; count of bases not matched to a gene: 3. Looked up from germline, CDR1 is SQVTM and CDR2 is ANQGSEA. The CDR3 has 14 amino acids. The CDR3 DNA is TGCAGCGTCTTAGCGGGGGCCTCCTACAATGAGCAGTTCTTC. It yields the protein CSVLAGASYNEQFF.

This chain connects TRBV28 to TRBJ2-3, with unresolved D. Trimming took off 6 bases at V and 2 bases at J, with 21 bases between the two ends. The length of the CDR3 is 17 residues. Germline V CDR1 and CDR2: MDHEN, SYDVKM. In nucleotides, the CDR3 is TGTGCCAGCAGCCGGCCTGATAGCTGGGTAAACACAGATACGCAGTATTTT. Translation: CASSRPDSWVNTDTQYF.

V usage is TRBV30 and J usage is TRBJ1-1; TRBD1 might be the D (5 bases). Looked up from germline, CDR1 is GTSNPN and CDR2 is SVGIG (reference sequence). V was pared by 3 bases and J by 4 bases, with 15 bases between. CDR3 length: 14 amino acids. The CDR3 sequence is CAWRRDGVATEAFF. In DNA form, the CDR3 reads TGTGCCTGGAGGCGGGACGGCGTGGCCACTGAAGCTTTCTTT.

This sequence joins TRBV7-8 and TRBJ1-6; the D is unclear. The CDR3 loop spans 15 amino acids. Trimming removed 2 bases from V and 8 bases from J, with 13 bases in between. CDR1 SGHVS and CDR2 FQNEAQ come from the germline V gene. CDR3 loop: CASSLLAGWDSPLHF. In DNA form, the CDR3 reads TGTGCCAGCAGCTTATTGGCCGGGTGGGATTCACCCCTCCACTTT.

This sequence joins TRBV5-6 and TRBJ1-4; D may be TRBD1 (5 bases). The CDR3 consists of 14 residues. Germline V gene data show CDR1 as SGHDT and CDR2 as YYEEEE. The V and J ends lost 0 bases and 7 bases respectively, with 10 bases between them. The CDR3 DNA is TGTGCCAGCAGCTTGGTGGCAGGGAGTGAAAAACTGTTTTTT. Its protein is CASSLVAGSEKLFF.

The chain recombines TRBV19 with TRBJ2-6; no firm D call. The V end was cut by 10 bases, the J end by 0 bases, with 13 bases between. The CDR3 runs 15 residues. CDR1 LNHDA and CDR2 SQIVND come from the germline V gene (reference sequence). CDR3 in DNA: TGTGCCACTACCCAGGTCTTCTCTGGGGCCAACGTCCTGACTTTC. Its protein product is CATTQVFSGANVLTF.